These T cell receptor beta chains were read from a single sample in a study of T-cell reconstitution after alpha-beta-depleted transplantation in children. TCRdb re-analysed the PCR reads in MiXCR, keeping a single row per CDR3 protein. The sample records a few hundred thousand distinct CDR3 sequences, roughly 30% being singletons. The material sequenced was PBMCs, taken before TCRalphabeta/CD19-depleted stem cell transplant. These receptors were taken from a boy younger than two with Wiskott-Aldrich syndrome, due to receive a stem cell transplant. The CDR3 runs from the conserved cysteine through the conserved F or W. Fields, in order: V gene, CDR3 length, clone size, D gene, J gene, CDR3 protein, CDR3 DNA. A D gene is named only where the DNA matches it firmly. Not every row has a clone size; where given, it reads once, few, many or a size class.

v_gene: TRBV6-5
len: 12
abundance: .
d_gene: .
j_gene: TRBJ1-1
CDR3aa: CASSSSPGQSFF
CDR3nt: TGTGCCAGCAGTTCCTCGCCGGGCCAGTCTTTCTTT

v_gene: TRBV7-9
len: 13
abundance: few
d_gene: .
j_gene: TRBJ2-1
CDR3aa: CASTFDAYNEQFF
CDR3nt: TGTGCCAGCACGTTCGACGCTTACAATGAGCAGTTCTTC

v_gene: TRBV3-1
len: 13
abundance: .
d_gene: .
j_gene: TRBJ2-3
CDR3aa: CASSQGSADTQYF
CDR3nt: TGTGCCAGCAGCCAAGGGAGCGCAGATACGCAGTATTTT

v_gene: TRBV5-5
len: 16
abundance: .
d_gene: TRBD2
j_gene: TRBJ2-7
CDR3aa: CASSLYSGRAPREQYF
CDR3nt: TGTGCCAGCAGCTTGTATAGCGGGAGGGCCCCACGCGAGCAGTACTTC

v_gene: TRBV5-1
len: 13
abundance: .
d_gene: TRBD1
j_gene: TRBJ2-7
CDR3aa: CASTRQGIGEQYF
CDR3nt: TGCGCCAGCACGAGACAGGGAATAGGCGAGCAGTACTTC

v_gene: TRBV7-2
len: 17
abundance: .
d_gene: TRBD2
j_gene: TRBJ2-7
CDR3aa: CASSSRTSGGPSYEQYF
CDR3nt: TGTGCCAGCAGCTCTAGGACTAGCGGGGGCCCCTCCTACGAGCAGTACTTC

v_gene: TRBV18
len: 15
abundance: few
d_gene: .
j_gene: TRBJ2-2
CDR3aa: CASSRRDGNTGELFF
CDR3nt: TGTGCCAGCTCACGCCGGGACGGAAACACCGGGGAGCTGTTTTTT

v_gene: TRBV9
len: 15
abundance: .
d_gene: .
j_gene: TRBJ2-6
CDR3aa: CASSDPRQVANVLTF
CDR3nt: TGTGCCAGCAGCGACCCAAGACAGGTAGCCAACGTCCTGACTTTC

v_gene: TRBV29-1
len: 11
abundance: .
d_gene: .
j_gene: TRBJ2-1
CDR3aa: CSVPFLGSKFF
CDR3nt: TGCAGCGTTCCCTTCCTCGGGAGCAAGTTCTTC

v_gene: TRBV20-1
len: 13
abundance: .
d_gene: .
j_gene: TRBJ2-7
CDR3aa: CSARASRRYEQYF
CDR3nt: TGCAGTGCTAGAGCGTCCAGGAGGTACGAGCAGTACTTC

v_gene: TRBV7-2
len: 14
abundance: many
d_gene: TRBD2
j_gene: TRBJ2-5
CDR3aa: CASSLGRGEETQYF
CDR3nt: TGTGCCAGCAGCTTAGGCCGGGGGGAAGAGACCCAGTACTTC

v_gene: TRBV4-2
len: 14
abundance: few
d_gene: .
j_gene: TRBJ1-3
CDR3aa: CASSQAGLGNTIYF
CDR3nt: TGTGCCAGCAGCCAAGCCGGGCTCGGAAACACCATATATTTT

v_gene: TRBV29-1
len: 15
abundance: .
d_gene: TRBD1
j_gene: TRBJ2-7
CDR3aa: CSVKDRDRGSYEQYF
CDR3nt: TGCAGCGTGAAAGACCGGGACAGGGGTTCCTACGAGCAGTACTTC

v_gene: TRBV5-1
len: 15
abundance: few
d_gene: .
j_gene: TRBJ2-2
CDR3aa: CASSLSGERAGELFF
CDR3nt: TGCGCCAGCAGCTTGTCGGGGGAGAGGGCCGGGGAGCTGTTTTTT

v_gene: TRBV6-5
len: 15
abundance: .
d_gene: .
j_gene: TRBJ1-4
CDR3aa: CASSYSMGLEEKLFF
CDR3nt: TGTGCCAGCAGTTACAGCATGGGGTTGGAGGAAAAACTGTTTTTT

v_gene: TRBV29-1
len: 14
abundance: .
d_gene: .
j_gene: TRBJ1-1
CDR3aa: CSVTVNTGGTEAFF
CDR3nt: TGCAGCGTGACAGTGAACACTGGGGGGACTGAAGCTTTCTTT

v_gene: TRBV12-3/TRBV12-4
len: 13
abundance: .
d_gene: .
j_gene: TRBJ2-1
CDR3aa: CASSQQTDNEQFF
CDR3nt: TGTGCCAGCAGTCAACAAACAGACAATGAGCAGTTCTTC

v_gene: TRBV5-1
len: 19
abundance: .
d_gene: .
j_gene: TRBJ2-1
CDR3aa: CASSLRWELAKERYNEQFF
CDR3nt: TGCGCCAGCAGCTTGCGTTGGGAATTAGCGAAAGAGAGGTACAATGAGCAGTTCTTC

v_gene: TRBV11-2
len: 15
abundance: .
d_gene: TRBD1
j_gene: TRBJ2-2
CDR3aa: CASSWLQGEAGELFF
CDR3nt: TGTGCCAGCAGCTGGTTACAGGGGGAGGCCGGGGAGCTGTTTTTT

v_gene: TRBV24-1
len: 14
abundance: few
d_gene: TRBD2
j_gene: TRBJ2-1
CDR3aa: CATSDRTRGNEQFF
CDR3nt: TGTGCCACCAGTGATAGGACTAGAGGGAATGAGCAGTTCTTC

v_gene: TRBV24-1
len: 15
abundance: few
d_gene: .
j_gene: TRBJ1-1
CDR3aa: CARGGTGHPNTEAFF
CDR3nt: TGTGCCAGGGGGGGAACGGGACACCCGAACACTGAAGCTTTCTTT

v_gene: TRBV4-2
len: 16
abundance: .
d_gene: .
j_gene: TRBJ2-3
CDR3aa: CASSQTLKEGTDTQYF
CDR3nt: TGTGCCAGCAGCCAGACCCTGAAGGAGGGCACAGATACGCAGTATTTT

v_gene: TRBV4-2
len: 15
abundance: .
d_gene: .
j_gene: TRBJ2-7
CDR3aa: CASSQELFGAWEQYF
CDR3nt: TGTGCCAGCAGCCAAGAATTGTTTGGGGCGTGGGAGCAGTACTTC

v_gene: TRBV10-3
len: 13
abundance: few
d_gene: .
j_gene: TRBJ2-7
CDR3aa: CAIRGDLYYEQYF
CDR3nt: TGTGCCATCAGGGGGGACTTATACTACGAGCAGTACTTC

v_gene: TRBV12-3/TRBV12-4
len: 15
abundance: .
d_gene: TRBD2
j_gene: TRBJ2-5
CDR3aa: CASSRRLAGSETQYF
CDR3nt: TGTGCCAGCAGCCGTCGACTAGCGGGAAGCGAGACCCAGTACTTC

v_gene: TRBV12-3/TRBV12-4
len: 16
abundance: once
d_gene: TRBD2
j_gene: TRBJ2-1
CDR3aa: CASSPRLAGGRNEQFF
CDR3nt: TGTGCCAGCAGCCCTAGACTAGCGGGAGGGCGCAATGAGCAGTTCTTC

v_gene: TRBV5-1
len: 14
abundance: .
d_gene: .
j_gene: TRBJ2-2
CDR3aa: CASSLVGLAGELFF
CDR3nt: TGCGCCAGCAGCTTGGTGGGATTGGCCGGGGAGCTGTTTTTT

v_gene: TRBV2
len: 11
abundance: few
d_gene: .
j_gene: TRBJ1-2
CDR3aa: CASSYRIGYTF
CDR3nt: TGTGCCAGCAGTTACAGGATAGGGTACACCTTC

v_gene: TRBV5-1
len: 18
abundance: .
d_gene: TRBD2
j_gene: TRBJ2-3
CDR3aa: CASSPSGALAGRRDTQYF
CDR3nt: TGCGCCAGCAGCCCGTCGGGGGCCCTAGCGGGAAGGAGAGATACGCAGTATTTT

v_gene: TRBV12-3/TRBV12-4
len: 12
abundance: .
d_gene: .
j_gene: TRBJ1-6
CDR3aa: CASSLLNSPLHF
CDR3nt: TGTGCCAGCAGCCTACTTAATTCACCCCTCCACTTT

v_gene: TRBV5-5
len: 15
abundance: .
d_gene: .
j_gene: TRBJ2-1
CDR3aa: CASSLDIISYNEQFF
CDR3nt: TGTGCCAGCAGCTTGGACATCATCTCCTACAATGAGCAGTTCTTC

v_gene: TRBV12-3/TRBV12-4
len: 16
abundance: few
d_gene: .
j_gene: TRBJ2-3
CDR3aa: CASSPMGARGTDTQYF
CDR3nt: TGTGCCAGCAGTCCGATGGGGGCGCGTGGCACAGATACGCAGTATTTT

v_gene: TRBV7-7
len: 15
abundance: .
d_gene: TRBD1
j_gene: TRBJ2-3
CDR3aa: CASSTGPVGTDTQYF
CDR3nt: TGTGCCAGCAGCACGGGACCTGTTGGGACAGATACCCAGTATTTT

v_gene: TRBV5-1
len: 14
abundance: .
d_gene: TRBD1
j_gene: TRBJ2-3
CDR3aa: CASSLQGAPDTQYF
CDR3nt: TGCGCCAGCAGCCTACAGGGGGCGCCGGATACGCAGTATTTT

v_gene: TRBV5-6
len: 11
abundance: few
d_gene: .
j_gene: TRBJ2-7
CDR3aa: CASAPAYEQYF
CDR3nt: TGTGCCAGCGCCCCTGCCTACGAGCAGTACTTC

v_gene: TRBV4-1
len: 15
abundance: few
d_gene: TRBD2
j_gene: TRBJ2-7
CDR3aa: CASSRLAGRAIEQYF
CDR3nt: TGCGCCAGCAGCAGACTAGCGGGCCGAGCTATCGAGCAGTACTTC

v_gene: TRBV20-1
len: 16
abundance: .
d_gene: TRBD1
j_gene: TRBJ2-1
CDR3aa: CSARARQGGSYNEQFF
CDR3nt: TGCAGTGCTAGAGCAAGACAGGGGGGCTCCTACAATGAGCAGTTCTTC

v_gene: TRBV5-1
len: 16
abundance: .
d_gene: .
j_gene: TRBJ2-5
CDR3aa: CASSLGGSATPETQYF
CDR3nt: TGCGCCAGCAGCTTGGGGGGTAGCGCCACACCGGAGACCCAGTACTTC

v_gene: TRBV19
len: 14
abundance: .
d_gene: .
j_gene: TRBJ1-4
CDR3aa: CASSTGPGDEKLFF
CDR3nt: TGTGCCAGTTCAACGGGCCCCGGGGATGAAAAACTGTTTTTT

v_gene: TRBV4-1
len: 17
abundance: few
d_gene: .
j_gene: TRBJ1-2
CDR3aa: CASSQAFGEARNYGYTF
CDR3nt: TGCGCCAGCAGCCAAGCATTTGGGGAAGCGCGAAACTATGGCTACACCTTC

v_gene: TRBV27
len: 14
abundance: .
d_gene: .
j_gene: TRBJ2-7
CDR3aa: CASSLRRRDYEQYF
CDR3nt: TGTGCCAGCAGTTTAAGACGAAGGGATTACGAGCAGTACTTC

v_gene: TRBV6-5
len: 16
abundance: once
d_gene: TRBD1
j_gene: TRBJ1-1
CDR3aa: CASSYSGDRMNTEAFF
CDR3nt: TGTGCCAGCAGTTACTCGGGGGACAGGATGAACACTGAAGCTTTCTTT

v_gene: TRBV12-3/TRBV12-4
len: 17
abundance: few
d_gene: .
j_gene: TRBJ1-1
CDR3aa: CASSLNPVGRGNTEAFF
CDR3nt: TGTGCCAGCAGTTTAAATCCCGTCGGGAGGGGGAACACTGAAGCTTTCTTT

v_gene: TRBV5-5
len: 16
abundance: .
d_gene: TRBD2
j_gene: TRBJ2-7
CDR3aa: CASSLGALAGAYEQYF
CDR3nt: TGTGCCAGCAGCCTGGGTGCTCTAGCGGGAGCCTACGAGCAGTACTTC

v_gene: TRBV7-3
len: 16
abundance: .
d_gene: .
j_gene: TRBJ2-3
CDR3aa: CASSLIRQVSTDTQYF
CDR3nt: TGTGCCAGCAGCTTAATCCGACAGGTTTCCACAGATACGCAGTATTTT

v_gene: TRBV7-8
len: 16
abundance: .
d_gene: .
j_gene: TRBJ2-3
CDR3aa: CASSSKQGWGTDTQYF
CDR3nt: TGTGCCAGCAGCTCGAAACAGGGATGGGGCACAGATACGCAGTATTTT

v_gene: TRBV6-6
len: 12
abundance: few
d_gene: .
j_gene: TRBJ1-4
CDR3aa: CASRGSNEKLFF
CDR3nt: TGTGCCAGCAGAGGTTCTAATGAAAAACTGTTTTTT

v_gene: TRBV29-1
len: 12
abundance: .
d_gene: .
j_gene: TRBJ1-1
CDR3aa: CSVPTENTEAFF
CDR3nt: TGCAGCGTTCCGACGGAGAACACTGAAGCTTTCTTT

v_gene: TRBV5-1
len: 15
abundance: .
d_gene: TRBD1
j_gene: TRBJ2-3
CDR3aa: CASSLGDRDSDTQYF
CDR3nt: TGCGCCAGCAGCTTGGGGGACAGGGATTCAGATACGCAGTATTTT

v_gene: TRBV11-1
len: 18
abundance: .
d_gene: .
j_gene: TRBJ2-2
CDR3aa: CASSLGQLGHTNTGELFF
CDR3nt: TGTGCCAGCAGCTTAGGGCAGTTAGGACATACTAACACCGGGGAGCTGTTTTTT

v_gene: TRBV2
len: 15
abundance: .
d_gene: .
j_gene: TRBJ2-1
CDR3aa: CASSEGYLGLARQFF
CDR3nt: TGTGCCAGCAGTGAAGGGTATTTAGGATTAGCCCGGCAGTTCTTC

v_gene: TRBV28
len: 15
abundance: .
d_gene: .
j_gene: TRBJ2-4
CDR3aa: CASSIDAVGGNIQYF
CDR3nt: TGTGCCAGCAGTATCGACGCGGTGGGAGGAAACATTCAGTACTTC

v_gene: TRBV4-1
len: 19
abundance: few
d_gene: TRBD2
j_gene: TRBJ2-2
CDR3aa: CASSQDPSGRWINTGELFF
CDR3nt: TGCGCCAGCAGCCAAGATCCTAGCGGGAGATGGATTAACACCGGGGAGCTGTTTTTT

v_gene: TRBV9
len: 14
abundance: .
d_gene: .
j_gene: TRBJ2-3
CDR3aa: CASTEGALGDTQYF
CDR3nt: TGTGCCAGCACGGAGGGGGCTTTAGGAGATACGCAGTATTTT

v_gene: TRBV21-1
len: 15
abundance: .
d_gene: .
j_gene: TRBJ1-5
CDR3aa: CASSKVWGDNQPQHF
CDR3nt: TGTGCCAGCAGCAAAGTCTGGGGTGACAATCAGCCCCAGCATTTT

v_gene: TRBV20-1
len: 13
abundance: .
d_gene: .
j_gene: TRBJ2-7
CDR3aa: CSARGGAAYEQYF
CDR3nt: TGCAGTGCTAGAGGCGGGGCGGCCTACGAGCAGTACTTC

v_gene: TRBV10-3
len: 16
abundance: .
d_gene: TRBD2
j_gene: TRBJ2-2
CDR3aa: CAISDLAGSNTGELFF
CDR3nt: TGTGCCATCAGTGATTTAGCGGGCTCGAACACCGGGGAGCTGTTTTTT